This record looks at one T cell receptor (beta chain) sequence and its context. The CDR3 covers 13 residues. Trimming cost V 6 bases and J 4 bases, with 10 bases left between them. This sample stems from a study of blood T cell repertoires in COVID-19. Overall study: Both acute and convalescent COVID-19 samples were obtained from the United States, Italy and Spain. Sources were T cells, B-cell-depleted T cells, or PBMCs; the material itself was cDNA or gDNA.

Original handling: Amplification from reference gene primers served as the basis for estimated nucleated cell counts. Assay used: immunoSEQ multiplex PCR; TCRdb lists only in-frame clones, some missing. For V, J and clone size, that table is used; D and trimming come from the DNA. The profile shows 80,000 to 130,000 clones, approximately 92% of them singletons. Sequenced material: peripheral blood. This sequence joins TRBV12-3 or TRBV12-4 and TRBJ2-1, with D unclear. The TCR was taken from a man between 65 and 85 years old with acute or convalescent COVID-19. The CDR3 DNA reads TGTGCCAGCAGGATTACAGTTTACAATGAGCAGTTCTTC. It encodes CASRITVYNEQFF.